This TCR beta chain was profiled in a study of T cells in Graves' hyperthyroidism and ophthalmopathy. In this sample, this clonotype turned up many times. The investigators amplified TCR beta CDR3 regions from RNA transcripts. With the HTBI primer set, the TCR CDR3 went through a first round of RT-PCR. TCRdb re-called the multiplex PCR reads through MiXCR, storing one row per CDR3 protein. The sample yields some 250,000 distinct CDR3 sequences, approximately 15% seen once. Orbital computed tomography, thyroid ultrasound, serum thyroxine and TRAb, and clinical symptoms together informed the diagnoses. Trimming removed 8 bases from V and 11 bases from J; junction bases left unmatched: 2. The CDR3 is 10 residues long. Germline loops: CDR1 MNHEY, CDR2 SVGAGI.

This receptor was obtained from a woman in her forties with Graves' hyperthyroidism that later progressed to Graves' ophthalmopathy. Sequenced input: blood. The chain couples TRBV6-5 to TRBJ1-1, with 10 bases matching TRBD1. CDR3 sequence reads: CASGTGEAFF. CDR3 coding DNA: TGTGCCAGCGGGACAGGGGAGGCTTTCTTT.